What follows are 31 T cell receptor beta chains derived from one specimen sequenced in a study of metastatic and nonmetastatic thyroid tumors. From the PCR reads, TCRdb re-called clones with MiXCR. The profile covers 40,000 to 50,000 clones, with 3.5% to 5% appearing a single time and roughly 9.8% taken by the ten largest. Treatment of any kind had been given to no patient before thyroid surgery. Sequencing used blood. The origin of the receptors is a female donor with papillary thyroid cancer or a benign thyroid nodule (not recorded which). Some clones in this sample may be carry-over from other donors' samples.

With respect to this clone: This may be a read error, as it is one base from a much larger clone. The rearrangement uses TRBV20-1 and TRBJ2-5, with 7 nucleotides matching TRBD2. V shed 6 bases and J 2 bases; nucleotides not matched to a gene: 3. The CDR3 is 12 residues long. Germline values: CDR1 DFQATT, CDR2 SNEGSKA (reference sequence). The chain's CDR3 is CSAKLAQETQYF. CDR3 sequence (DNA): TGCAGTGCCAAACTAGCGCAAGAGACCCAGTACTTC.

This clone was counted many times. The V call is TRBV12-3 or TRBV12-4, the J call TRBJ2-1; 12 bases fit TRBD1. The CDR3 extends over 16 amino acids. V lost 4 bases and J lost 8; bases outside the gene matches: 9. The CDR3 DNA reads as TGTGCCAGCAGTTCATCCGGGACAGGGGGCGTCTATGAGCAGTTCTTC. Protein sequence: CASSSSGTGGVYEQFF.

In regard to this clone: At one end the junction does not follow the germline gene, possibly because of a read error. The rearrangement uses TRBV12-3 or TRBV12-4 and TRBJ2-2; a possible D gene is TRBD2 (6 bases). The CDR3 spans 16 residues. In nucleotides, the CDR3 is TGTGCCAGCAATTGGGCGGGGCTCGCGAACACGGGGGAGCTGTTTTTT. Translation gives CASNWAGLANTGELFF.

This clone turned up a few times. This may be a read error, as it is one base from a much larger clone. The rearrangement uses TRBV6-4 and TRBJ2-1, with 10 bases fitting TRBD2. Germline CDR1 is MRHNA and CDR2 is SNTAGT. The CDR3 runs 15 residues. CDR3 coding DNA: TGTGCCAGCAGTGAAGTCGCTAGCGGGAGCAATGGGCAGTTCTTC. It yields the protein CASSEVASGSNGQFF.

This clone was seen repeatedly, ten times or more. The junction does not match germline at one end; this may be a read error. Additional DNA sequences in this sample encode the identical CDR3. This chain joins TRBV10-3 and TRBJ1-3; weak D call: TRBD1 (5 bases). The CDR3 consists of 21 residues. Germline values: CDR1 ENHRY, CDR2 SYGVKD. The CDR3 here is CVISPPTEHLTDSRSGNTIYF. The CDR3 DNA reads TGTGTCATCAGTCCACCAACGGAGCATCTCACCGACAGCAGGTCTGGAAACACCATATATTTT.

This clone was seen ten or more times. The chain combines TRBV3-1 with TRBJ2-1, with a weak D call TRBD2 (5 bases). CDR1 and CDR2 (germline): LGHDT, YNNKEL (reference sequence). V was trimmed by 2 bases and J by 6 bases, leaving 8 bases between them. The CDR3 totals 13 residues. The CDR3 DNA sequence: TGTGCCAGCAGCCAATTTACTAGCAATGAGCAGTTCTTC. This translates into CASSQFTSNEQFF.

This clone was seen ten or more times. This rearrangement joins TRBV2 to TRBJ2-3; no reliable D call. In germline, CDR1 is SNHLY, CDR2 FYNNEI. The length of the CDR3 is 13 residues. V lost 3 bases to trimming and J lost 0 bases, with 4 bases between them. The CDR3 region has the DNA TGTGCCAGCAGTGATGGGAGCACAGATACGCAGTATTTT. This sequence encodes CASSDGSTDTQYF.

J is TRBJ2-1 and V is TRBV12-3 or TRBV12-4; no clear D gene. The CDR3 spans 12 residues. V was pared by 2 bases and J by 5 bases, with 4 bases between. CDR3 in DNA: TGTGCCAGCAGTTTATGGGACAATGAGCAGTTCTTC. It codes for CASSLWDNEQFF.

This clone was counted many times. V gene TRBV7-9 combines with J gene TRBJ1-1; 9 bases are a match to TRBD1. The V and J ends lost 4 bases and 5 bases, in that order; junction bases with no gene match: 17. Germline lookup yields CDR1 SEHNR and CDR2 FQNEAQ (reference sequence). The CDR3 runs 18 residues. The CDR3, as DNA: TGTGCCAGCAGCTCACCATACCCGGCCGGGGACAGGGATACTGAAGCTTTCTTT. The encoded protein is CASSSPYPAGDRDTEAFF.

This clone has at least ten counts. Other nucleotide sequences in the sample specify the same CDR3. The chain uses TRBV3-1 and TRBJ2-5, with D possibly TRBD2 on 6 matching bases. Germline V CDR1 and CDR2: LGHDT, YNNKEL (reference sequence). This CDR3 is 17 amino acids long. Deletions cut 0 bases from V and 3 bases from J, with 17 bases between. The CDR3 DNA is TGTGCCAGCAGCCAAGATAGCGGATACAGGAACGAAGAGACCCAGTACTTC. This gives the protein CASSQDSGYRNEETQYF.

The sample holds many counts of this clone. The gene calls are TRBV3-1 and TRBJ2-2; weak D call: TRBD2 (5 bases). The V gene's germline CDR1 is LGHDT and CDR2 YNNKEL (reference sequence). The germline V and J ends were trimmed by 1 base and 5 bases, with 8 bases remaining between them. The CDR3 loop spans 14 amino acids. Here the CDR3 DNA reads TGTGCCAGCAGCCAAGGGTGGGAGACCGGGGAGCTGTTTTTT. Its translation: CASSQGWETGELFF.

This clone was counted a few times. V is TRBV6-4 and J is TRBJ1-5; tentatively, D is TRBD1 (6 bases). Germline-derived CDR1 and CDR2 are MRHNA and SNTAGT. The V gene lost 7 bases and the J gene lost 9 bases, with 28 bases spanning the gap. The CDR3 extends over 17 amino acids. The CDR3, as DNA: TGTGCCAGCACCCATTCCAGGACAGCCAGAGGTATCGTGCCCCAGCATTTT. Translating gives CASTHSRTARGIVPQHF.

This clone was found a few times. CDR3 amino acids: CATRNRTGDVNYGYTF. The CDR3 nucleotides are TGTGCCACCCGGAATAGGACAGGGGATGTCAACTATGGCTACACCTTC. The J gene is TRBJ1-2, the V gene TRBV19; 9 bases fit TRBD1. The germline V gene has CDR1 LNHDA and CDR2 SQIVND (reference sequence). After removal of 10 bases from V and 2 bases from J, the junction contained 14 bases not matched to a gene. This CDR3 comprises 16 residues.

This clone was seen at least ten times. A read error may account for a junction end that differs from germline. Other DNA sequences in this sample translate to the same CDR3. The chain combines TRBV13 with TRBJ1-4, with D possibly TRBD1 on 6 matching bases. Germline values: CDR1 PRHDT, CDR2 FYEKMQ (reference sequence). The length of the CDR3 is 16 residues. The CDR3 reads CASSPKAASNEGEFSF. CDR3 bases: TGTGCCAGCAGCCCAAAGGCGGCCTCCAACGAGGGGGAGTTTTCTTTT.

This clone was seen only a few times. The V gene is TRBV15, the J gene TRBJ1-5, with D perhaps TRBD1 (5 bases). The CDR3 contains 14 residues. CDR1 LNHNV and CDR2 YYDKDF come from the germline V gene (reference sequence). With 5 bases removed from V and 4 bases from J, the gap between germline ends came to 12 bases. The CDR3: CATSPRGGNQPQHF. Written as DNA, the CDR3 is TGTGCCACCAGCCCCCGGGGGGGGAATCAGCCCCAGCATTTT. Combining the CDR3 with reference TRBV15 and TRBJ1-5 gives the whole variable domain DAMVIQNPRYQVTQFGKPVTLSCSQTLNHNVMYWYQQKSSQAPKLLFHYYDKDFNNEADTPDNFQSRRPNTSFCFLDIRSPGLGDTAMYLCATSPRGGNQPQHFGDGTRLSIL.

This clone was seen only a few times. The final CDR3 position lacks the conserved phenylalanine or tryptophan, pointing to a likely read error. The CDR3 is CSARDASVQYY. The CDR3, as DNA: TGCAGTGCTAGAGACGCTTCGGTACAGTACTAC. The chain joins TRBV20-1 to TRBJ2-5; D unclear. The V gene's germline CDR1 is DFQATT and CDR2 SNEGSKA (reference sequence). Trimming took 0 bases from V and 11 from J, leaving 10 bases between them. The CDR3 contains 11 residues.

The table lists this clone with a few counts. This rearrangement joins TRBV6-1 to TRBJ1-4; a possible D gene is TRBD1 (6 bases). Germline V gene sequence: CDR1 MNHNS, CDR2 SASEGT. V lost 6 bases to trimming and J lost 8 bases, with 13 bases between them. The CDR3 totals 13 residues. CDR3 DNA sequence: TGTGCCAGCAGATCAGGGGTAAGGGAAAAACTGTTTTTT. It is translated as CASRSGVREKLFF.

Ten or more counts support this clone. The chain uses TRBV11-3 and TRBJ2-3, with TRBD2 matching over 7 bases. Losses at the gene ends were 5 bases for V and 0 bases for J; bases not matched to a gene: 11. Germline loops: CDR1 SGHNT, CDR2 YENEEA. This CDR3 has 17 residues. The CDR3 loop reads CASSPRLFSGSTDTQYF. As DNA, the CDR3 is TGTGCCAGCAGCCCCCGACTGTTTAGCGGGAGCACAGATACGCAGTATTTT. The full variable domain, with the rest looked up from reference TRBV11-3 and TRBJ2-3, is EAGVVQSPRYKIIEKKQPVAFWCNPISGHNTLYWYLQNLGQGPELLIRYENEEAVDDSQLPKDRFSAERLKGVDSTLKIQPAELGDSAVYLCASSPRLFSGSTDTQYFGPGTRLTVL.

The sample holds many counts of this clone. The chain joins TRBV6-2 or TRBV6-3 to TRBJ2-3; D unresolved. The germline V and J ends were trimmed by 0 bases and 4 bases, with 5 bases remaining between them. There are 13 residues in the CDR3. Germline CDR1 is MNHEY and CDR2 is SVGEGT. CDR3 sequence: CASSYSGPDTQYF. For the CDR3, the DNA is TGTGCCAGCAGTTACTCGGGTCCAGATACGCAGTATTTT.

The rearrangement links TRBV6-1 to TRBJ1-1; 9 positions agree with TRBD1. The CDR3 contains 15 residues. The germline gives CDR1 MNHNS, CDR2 SASEGT. V trimming: 7 bases; J trimming: 1 base; junction bases outside the gene matches: 7. As DNA, the CDR3 is TGTGCCAGCAACCCTACAGGGGGCCCGAACACTGAAGCTTTCTTT. Amino acid sequence: CASNPTGGPNTEAFF.

The table lists this clone with many counts. This chain connects TRBV11-3 to TRBJ2-5; 8 bases agree with TRBD1. Germline V gene data show CDR1 as SGHNT and CDR2 as YENEEA. The CDR3 consists of 14 residues. Losses at the gene ends were 3 bases for V and 4 bases for J; bases not matched to a gene: 4. The CDR3 is CASSFDRGAETQYF. Here the CDR3 DNA reads TGTGCCAGCAGCTTCGACAGGGGCGCAGAGACCCAGTACTTC. The full variable domain, rest sourced from reference TRBV11-3 and TRBJ2-5, is EAGVVQSPRYKIIEKKQPVAFWCNPISGHNTLYWYLQNLGQGPELLIRYENEEAVDDSQLPKDRFSAERLKGVDSTLKIQPAELGDSAVYLCASSFDRGAETQYFGPGTRLLVL.

The chain employs TRBV6-1 and TRBJ2-3, with D perhaps matching TRBD1 (6 bases). V was cut by 6 bases and J by 13 bases, with 23 bases left in between. The germline gives CDR1 MNHNS, CDR2 SASEGT. This CDR3 spans 14 amino acids. The CDR3 loop reads CASRTGMGTETEYF. In DNA, the CDR3 is TGTGCCAGCAGAACAGGGATGGGCACAGAAACGGAGTATTTT.

In this sample, this clone turned up many times. As the CDR3 is not closed by the conserved phenylalanine or tryptophan, this likely results from a read error. The limits of the CDR3 on the DNA are not certain, so only TCRdb's listed CDR3 is given. The chain employs TRBV20-1 and TRBJ1-2. The length of the CDR3 is 9 amino acids, counting both ends. Germline V gene data show CDR1 as DFQATT and CDR2 as SNEGSKA (reference sequence). The chain's CDR3 is CSARDPILQ.

This clone was seen many times. The chain links TRBV19 to TRBJ2-2, with D tentatively TRBD2 (5 bases). The length of the CDR3 is 21 residues. Looked up from germline, CDR1 is LNHDA and CDR2 is SQIVND (reference sequence). V lost 3 bases, J lost 6 bases, and 32 bases lay in between. CDR3 DNA: TGTGCCAGTAGTATGTCTTTTCTTTGGGGATCCTGGAGGAGCGTTCCCGGGGAGCTGTTTTTT. This sequence encodes CASSMSFLWGSWRSVPGELFF. Drawing the rest from reference TRBV19 and TRBJ2-2, the complete variable domain is DGGITQSPKYLFRKEGQNVTLSCEQNLNHDAMYWYRQDPGQGLRLIYYSQIVNDFQKGDIAEGYSVSREKKESFPLTVTSAQKNPTAFYLCASSMSFLWGSWRSVPGELFFGEGSRLTVL.

The sample holds one count of this clone. A much larger clone sits a single nucleotide away, making a read error possible. The chain combines TRBV3-1 with TRBJ2-3, with D possibly being TRBD2 (6 bases). V lost 3 bases and J lost 4, with 26 bases in between. This CDR3 has 19 residues. CDR1 and CDR2 (germline): LGHDT, YNNKEL (reference sequence). CDR3 residues: CASSHLYGSVTREADTQYF. The DNA of the CDR3 is TGTGCCAGCAGCCACTTATACGGGAGCGTAACGAGAGAGGCAGATACGCAGTATTTT.

This clone was seen a few times. The chain carries TRBV6-1 and TRBJ1-5; D call uncertain. The V gene's germline CDR1 is MNHNS and CDR2 SASEGT. The CDR3 is 16 amino acids. V was shortened by 0 bases and J by 0 bases, with 9 bases between the two germline ends. The CDR3 spells CASSEARFYSNQPQHF. CDR3 in DNA: TGTGCCAGCAGTGAAGCGCGATTCTATAGCAATCAGCCCCAGCATTTT.

Many counts were recorded for this clone. The rearrangement uses TRBV5-8 and TRBJ1-2; no definite D call. CDR3 length equals 16 residues. Germline-derived CDR1 and CDR2 are SGHTS and YDEGEE. V gave up 1 base and J gave up 4 bases, with 17 bases separating them. CDR3 bases: TGTGCCAGCAGCTTGACCTTGAGTCGGACTGGCTATGGCTACACCTTC. Its translation: CASSLTLSRTGYGYTF.

The J gene is TRBJ1-6, the V gene TRBV5-1, with 8 bases identical to TRBD1. The CDR3 length is 15 residues. Germline assignment: CDR1 SGHRS and CDR2 YFSETQ. Unmatched junction bases numbered 7, after V lost 4 bases and J lost 7 bases. The chain's CDR3 is CASSPVGTGNSPLHF. The CDR3 nucleotides are TGCGCCAGCAGCCCCGTCGGGACAGGCAATTCACCCCTCCACTTT.

This clone was observed at least ten times. The V and J genes are TRBV20-1 and TRBJ2-7; the D gene is possibly TRBD2 (5 bases). In germline, CDR1 is DFQATT, CDR2 SNEGSKA (reference sequence). The CDR3 loop spans 14 amino acids. Trimming left V 0 bases short and J 4 bases short, with 13 bases between. The DNA of the CDR3 is TGCAGTGCTAGAGATCCTGAGGGAAAATACGAGCAGTACTTC. Amino acids: CSARDPEGKYEQYF.

This clone was detected only a few times. The chain combines TRBV6-5 with TRBJ1-2; 12 nucleotides line up with TRBD1. The CDR3 is 15 residues long. Germline CDR1 is MNHEY and CDR2 is SVGAGI. After removal of 4 bases from V and 6 bases from J, the junction contained 6 bases not matched to a gene. This CDR3 reads CASSSTGTGGDGYTF. Here the CDR3 DNA reads TGTGCCAGCAGTTCCACCGGGACAGGGGGCGATGGCTACACCTTC.

This clone was found many times. The chain combines TRBV7-8 with TRBJ2-2, with 12 bases identical to TRBD2. The junction had 6 bases not matched to a gene; V was cut back by 6 bases and J by 4 bases. CDR1 is SGHVS and CDR2 is FQNEAQ in the germline V gene. The CDR3 covers 16 residues. The CDR3 nucleotides are TGTGCCAGCAGGGAACTAGCGGGAGGCGGCACCGGGGAGCTGTTTTTT. Translated: CASRELAGGGTGELFF.